This note documents a single T cell receptor beta chain sequence. Trimming left V 2 bases short and J 3 bases short, with 11 bases between. Per the germline V gene, CDR1 is MNHEY and CDR2 is SVGEGT. This CDR3 has 14 residues. The sample originates from a study of T-cell reconstitution after alpha-beta-depleted transplantation in children. Unique molecular identifiers featured in how the TCRbeta library was prepared. A single record per CDR3 protein comes from TCRdb applying MiXCR to the PCR reads. This sample has roughly 500,000 distinct CDR3 sequences, with approximately 29% found just once. The J gene is TRBJ2-7, the V gene TRBV6-2 or TRBV6-3, with D unclear. The specimen was PBMCs from the stem cell graft donor, collected from the stem cell graft. The sequence came from a human donor who donated a stem cell graft to a child with aplastic anemia. The CDR3 DNA is TGTGCCAGCAGTTACGTGGGAAGAGTCTACGAGCAGTACTTC. Translating it yields CASSYVGRVYEQYF.